This T cell receptor (beta chain) appears in the sequencing data of a study of T cells in Graves' hyperthyroidism and ophthalmopathy. Findings of the study overall: Blood also contained most expanded thyroid clonotypes above 0.001.

Amplified TCR beta CDR3 regions came from RNA transcripts. When the TCR CDR3 underwent first-round RT-PCR, the HTBI primer set was used. TCRdb re-called the multiplex PCR reads with MiXCR, one entry per CDR3 protein. The sample includes 330,000 or so distinct CDR3 sequences, approximately 18% of them seen just once. This clonotype came up a few times. The antigen is unknown. Out of approximately 10 ml of fresh peripheral blood came the PBMCs. In germline, CDR1 is SGHTA, CDR2 FQGTGA. With 6 bases removed from V and 7 bases from J, the gap between germline ends came to 18 bases. There are 14 residues in the CDR3.

Specimen: blood. The chain has TRBV7-3 and TRBJ1-2; D gene ambiguous. The sequence came from a middle-aged man with Graves' ophthalmopathy. The CDR3 loop is CASRLPQGAGGYTF. The CDR3 DNA reads TGTGCCAGCAGGTTACCGCAAGGAGCGGGTGGCTACACCTTC.